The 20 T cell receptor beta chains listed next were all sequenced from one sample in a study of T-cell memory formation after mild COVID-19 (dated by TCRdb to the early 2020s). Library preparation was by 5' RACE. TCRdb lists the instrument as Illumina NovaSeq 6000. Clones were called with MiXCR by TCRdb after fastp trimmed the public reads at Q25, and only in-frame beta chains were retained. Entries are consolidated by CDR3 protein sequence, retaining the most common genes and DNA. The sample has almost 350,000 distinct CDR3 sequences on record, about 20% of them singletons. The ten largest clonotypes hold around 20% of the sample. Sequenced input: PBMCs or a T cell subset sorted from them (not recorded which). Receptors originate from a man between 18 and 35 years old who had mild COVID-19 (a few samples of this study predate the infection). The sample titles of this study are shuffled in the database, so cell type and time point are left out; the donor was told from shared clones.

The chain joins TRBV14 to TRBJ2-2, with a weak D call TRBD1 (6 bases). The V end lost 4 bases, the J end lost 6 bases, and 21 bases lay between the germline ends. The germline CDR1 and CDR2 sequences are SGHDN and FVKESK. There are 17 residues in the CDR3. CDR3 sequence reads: CASSRRQGTGMAGELFF. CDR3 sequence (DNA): TGTGCCAGCAGCCGAAGGCAGGGAACAGGGATGGCCGGGGAGCTGTTTTTT.

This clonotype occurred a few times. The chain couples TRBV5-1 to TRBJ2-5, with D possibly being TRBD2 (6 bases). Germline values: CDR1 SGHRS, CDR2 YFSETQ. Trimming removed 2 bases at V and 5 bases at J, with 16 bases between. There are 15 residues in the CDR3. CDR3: CASSFGKGGPETQYF. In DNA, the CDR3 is TGCGCCAGCAGCTTTGGAAAAGGAGGGCCGGAGACCCAGTACTTC.

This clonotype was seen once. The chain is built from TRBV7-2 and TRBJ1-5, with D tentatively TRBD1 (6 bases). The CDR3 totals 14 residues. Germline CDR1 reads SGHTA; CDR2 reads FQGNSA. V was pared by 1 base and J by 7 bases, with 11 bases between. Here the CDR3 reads CASSLGQTGQPQHF. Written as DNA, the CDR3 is TGTGCCAGCAGCTTAGGCCAGACAGGCCAGCCCCAGCATTTT.

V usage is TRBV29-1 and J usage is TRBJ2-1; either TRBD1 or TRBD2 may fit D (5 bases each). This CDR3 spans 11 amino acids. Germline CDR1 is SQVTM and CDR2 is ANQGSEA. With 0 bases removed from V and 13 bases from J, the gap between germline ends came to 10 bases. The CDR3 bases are TGCAGCGTTGAAGATCTGGGGGTCCAGTTCTTC. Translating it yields CSVEDLGVQFF.

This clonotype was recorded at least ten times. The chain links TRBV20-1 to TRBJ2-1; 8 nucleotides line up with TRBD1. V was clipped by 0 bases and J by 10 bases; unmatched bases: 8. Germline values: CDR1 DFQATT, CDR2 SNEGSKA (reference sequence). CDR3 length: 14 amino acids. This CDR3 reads CSARDPTGAREQFF. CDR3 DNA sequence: TGCAGTGCTAGAGACCCGACAGGGGCGAGGGAGCAGTTCTTC.

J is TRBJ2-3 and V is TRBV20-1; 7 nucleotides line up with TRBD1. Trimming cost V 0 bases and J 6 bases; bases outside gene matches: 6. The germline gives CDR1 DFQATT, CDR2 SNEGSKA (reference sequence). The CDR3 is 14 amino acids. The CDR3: CSARDRQGPDTQYF. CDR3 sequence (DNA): TGCAGTGCTAGAGATCGACAGGGCCCGGATACGCAGTATTTT.

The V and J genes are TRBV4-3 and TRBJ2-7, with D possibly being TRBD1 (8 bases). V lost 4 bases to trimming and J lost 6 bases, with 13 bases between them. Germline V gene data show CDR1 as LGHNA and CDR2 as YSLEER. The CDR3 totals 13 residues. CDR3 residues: CASSLHRGGEQYF. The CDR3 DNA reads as TGCGCCAGCAGCCTTCACAGGGGGGGCGAGCAGTACTTC.

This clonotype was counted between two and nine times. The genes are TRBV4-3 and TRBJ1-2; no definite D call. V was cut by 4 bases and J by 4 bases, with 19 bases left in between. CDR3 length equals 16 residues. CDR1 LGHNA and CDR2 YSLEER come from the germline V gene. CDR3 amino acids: CASSPVHFDLSYGYTF. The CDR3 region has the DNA TGCGCCAGCAGCCCCGTCCACTTTGACCTTTCCTATGGCTACACCTTC.

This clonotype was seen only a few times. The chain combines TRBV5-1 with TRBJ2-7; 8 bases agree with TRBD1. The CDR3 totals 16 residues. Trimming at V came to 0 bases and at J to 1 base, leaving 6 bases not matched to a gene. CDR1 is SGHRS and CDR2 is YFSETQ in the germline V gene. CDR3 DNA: TGCGCCAGCAGCTTGGAGTACGGACAGGGTTCCTACGAGCAGTACTTC. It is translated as CASSLEYGQGSYEQYF.

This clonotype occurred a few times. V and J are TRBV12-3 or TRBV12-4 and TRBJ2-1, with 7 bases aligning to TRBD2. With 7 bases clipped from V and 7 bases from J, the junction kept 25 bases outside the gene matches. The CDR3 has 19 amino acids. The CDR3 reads CASTDSSLLRAGDANEQFF. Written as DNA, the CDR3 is TGTGCCAGCACAGACTCCTCCCTTCTTCGGGCGGGGGACGCAAATGAGCAGTTCTTC.

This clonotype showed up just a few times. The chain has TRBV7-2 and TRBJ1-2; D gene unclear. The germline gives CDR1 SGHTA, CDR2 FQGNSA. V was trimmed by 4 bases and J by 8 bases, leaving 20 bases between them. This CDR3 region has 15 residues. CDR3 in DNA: TGTGCCAGCAGCTACTACTGGGCCGCCTGGGAGGGCTACACCTTC. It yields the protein CASSYYWAAWEGYTF. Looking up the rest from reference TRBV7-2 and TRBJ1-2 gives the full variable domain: GAGVSQSPSNKVTEKGKDVELRCDPISGHTALYWYRQSLGQGLEFLIYFQGNSAPDKSGLPSDRFSAERTGGSVSTLTIQRTQQEDSAVYLCASSYYWAAWEGYTFGSGTRLTVV.

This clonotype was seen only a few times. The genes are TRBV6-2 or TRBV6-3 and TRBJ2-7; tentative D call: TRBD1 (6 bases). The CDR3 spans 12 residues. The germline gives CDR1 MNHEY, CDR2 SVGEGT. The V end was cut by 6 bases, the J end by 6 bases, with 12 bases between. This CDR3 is CASSNRVREQYV. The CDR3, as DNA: TGTGCCAGCAGCAACAGGGTCCGCGAGCAGTACGTC.

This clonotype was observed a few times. CDR3 DNA sequence: TGTGCCAGCAGCTTGGGGGGGACAGTTCTTGGAGAGACCCAGTACTTC. Translation: CASSLGGTVLGETQYF. The rearrangement links TRBV7-9 to TRBJ2-5, with D tentatively TRBD1 or TRBD2 (7 bases each). The germline CDR1 and CDR2 sequences are SEHNR and FQNEAQ (reference sequence). The CDR3 totals 16 residues. Trimming removed 3 bases at V and 4 bases at J, with 18 bases between.

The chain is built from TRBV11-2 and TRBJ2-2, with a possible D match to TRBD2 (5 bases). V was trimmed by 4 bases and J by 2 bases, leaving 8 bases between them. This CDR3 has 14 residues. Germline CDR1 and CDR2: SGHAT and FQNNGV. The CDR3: CASSYGENTGELFF. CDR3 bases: TGTGCCAGCAGCTACGGGGAAAACACCGGGGAGCTGTTTTTT.

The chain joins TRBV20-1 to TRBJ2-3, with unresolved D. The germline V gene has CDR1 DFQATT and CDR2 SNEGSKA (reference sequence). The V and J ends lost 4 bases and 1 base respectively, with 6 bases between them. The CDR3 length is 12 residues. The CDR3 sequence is CSAKSGTDTQYF. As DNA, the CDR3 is TGCAGTGCTAAAAGCGGCACAGATACGCAGTATTTT.

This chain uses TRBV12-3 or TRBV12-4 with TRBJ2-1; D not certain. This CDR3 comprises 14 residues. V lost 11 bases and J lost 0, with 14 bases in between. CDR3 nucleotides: TGTGCCGATTCGATGGGCGGCTCCTACAATGAGCAGTTCTTC. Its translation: CADSMGGSYNEQFF.

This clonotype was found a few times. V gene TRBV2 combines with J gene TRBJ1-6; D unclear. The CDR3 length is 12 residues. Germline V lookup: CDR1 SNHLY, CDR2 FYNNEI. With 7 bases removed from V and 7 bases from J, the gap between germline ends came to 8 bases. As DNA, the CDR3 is TGTGCCAGCAAGGTTACGAATTCACCCCTCCACTTT. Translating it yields CASKVTNSPLHF. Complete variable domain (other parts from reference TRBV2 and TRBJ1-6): EPEVTQTPSHQVTQMGQEVILRCVPISNHLYFYWYRQILGQKVEFLVSFYNNEISEKSEIFDDQFSVERPDGSNFTLKIRSTKLEDSAMYFCASKVTNSPLHFGNGTRLTVT.

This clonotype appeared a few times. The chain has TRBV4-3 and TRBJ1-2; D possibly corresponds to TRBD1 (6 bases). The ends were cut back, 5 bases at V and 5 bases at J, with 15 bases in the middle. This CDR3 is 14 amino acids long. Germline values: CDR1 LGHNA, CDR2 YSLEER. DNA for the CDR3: TGCGCCAGCAGCTGGGACAAGATGGGGTATGGCTACACCTTC. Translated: CASSWDKMGYGYTF.

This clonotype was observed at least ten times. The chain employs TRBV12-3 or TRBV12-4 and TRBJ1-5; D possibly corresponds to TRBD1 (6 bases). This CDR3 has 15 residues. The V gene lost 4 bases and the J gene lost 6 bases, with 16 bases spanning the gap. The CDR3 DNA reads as TGTGCCAGCAGTTCCCTACAGGGATCGAGTCAGCCCCAGCATTTT. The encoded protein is CASSSLQGSSQPQHF.

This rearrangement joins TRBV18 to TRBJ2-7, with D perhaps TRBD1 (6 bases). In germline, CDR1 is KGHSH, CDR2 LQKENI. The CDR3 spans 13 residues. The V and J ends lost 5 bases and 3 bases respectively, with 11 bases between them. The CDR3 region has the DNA TGTGCCAGCTCAACGGGACAAAACTACGAGCAGTACTTC. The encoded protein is CASSTGQNYEQYF.